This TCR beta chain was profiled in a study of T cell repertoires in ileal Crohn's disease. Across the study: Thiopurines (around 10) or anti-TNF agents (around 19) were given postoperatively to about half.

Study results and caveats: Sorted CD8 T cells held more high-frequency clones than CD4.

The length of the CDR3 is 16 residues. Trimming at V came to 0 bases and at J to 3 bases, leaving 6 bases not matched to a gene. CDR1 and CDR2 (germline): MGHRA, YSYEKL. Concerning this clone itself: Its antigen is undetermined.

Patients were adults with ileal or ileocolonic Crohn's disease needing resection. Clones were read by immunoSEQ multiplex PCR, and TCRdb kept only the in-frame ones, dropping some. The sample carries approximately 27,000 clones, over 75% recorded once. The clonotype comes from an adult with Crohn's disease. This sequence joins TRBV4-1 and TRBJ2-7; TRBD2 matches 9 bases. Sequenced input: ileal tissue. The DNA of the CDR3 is TGCGCCAGCAGCCAAGAGCTAGCGGGACTATTCTACGAGCAGTACTTC. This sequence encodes CASSQELAGLFYEQYF.